This T cell receptor (beta chain) was obtained from a study of response to subunit inactivated influenza vaccine. Looked up from germline, CDR1 is SGHRS and CDR2 is YFSETQ. The CDR3 loop spans 16 amino acids. V was shortened by 3 bases and J by 0 bases, with 13 bases between the two germline ends. TCRdb recomputed calls from the RT-PCR reads with MiXCR, one row per CDR3 protein. The repertoire holds roughly 790,000 distinct CDR3 sequences, with approximately 21% as singletons. Whole-study results and caveats: Few new T cells, the authors suggested, are recruited by each seasonal influenza vaccination.

Turning to this clonotype: Its specificity is not known.

This sequence joins TRBV5-1 and TRBJ2-1, with D perhaps TRBD1 (6 bases). The sample in question was PBMCs from blood, obtained less than 6 days after vaccination. The source is a man aged 50-60 years who received an inactivated influenza vaccine. The CDR3 region is CASSSGHKSSYNEQFF. Written as DNA, the CDR3 is TGCGCCAGCAGCTCGGGACACAAGAGCTCCTACAATGAGCAGTTCTTC.